A selection of T cell receptor beta chains follows, all from one sample in a study of T cell responses to AZD1222 COVID-19 vaccine. Assay: immunoSEQ multiplex PCR; the TCRdb copy retains only in-frame clones and omits some. The sample lists some 63,000 clones, around 83% seen once, with over 15% in the top ten. Sequenced material: peripheral blood, taken on day 0 of AZD1222 vaccination. The receptor source for this set is an adult in good health. Both conserved end residues are part of each CDR3. The D gene is left open where the match is weak. Size is omitted from some rows. Given values are once, few, many or a class for expanded clones.

len: 13; v_gene: TRBV14; j_gene: TRBJ1-1; abundance: NA; d_gene: NA; CDR3aa: CASSREGYTEAFF; CDR3nt: TGTGCCAGCAGCCGAGAGGGCTACACTGAAGCTTTCTTT
len: 15; v_gene: TRBV6-6; j_gene: TRBJ2-4; abundance: once; d_gene: NA; CDR3aa: CASSYSNVAKNIQYF; CDR3nt: TGTGCCAGCAGTTACTCAAACGTAGCCAAAAACATTCAGTACTTC
len: 17; v_gene: TRBV7-8; j_gene: TRBJ2-1; abundance: NA; d_gene: NA; CDR3aa: CASSLRSSRIRENEQFF; CDR3nt: TGTGCCAGCAGCTTAAGGTCGAGCCGGATACGAGAAAATGAGCAGTTCTTC
len: 15; v_gene: TRBV5-6; j_gene: TRBJ1-6; abundance: NA; d_gene: NA; CDR3aa: CASSFIATSGSPLHF; CDR3nt: TGTGCCAGCAGCTTTATTGCGACATCGGGATCACCCCTCCACTTT
len: 13; v_gene: TRBV9; j_gene: TRBJ1-4; abundance: NA; d_gene: NA; CDR3aa: CASSVGVGLELFF; CDR3nt: TGTGCCAGCAGCGTAGGGGTAGGGCTCGAACTGTTTTTT
len: 15; v_gene: TRBV7-2; j_gene: TRBJ2-3; abundance: NA; d_gene: NA; CDR3aa: CASSSSSVYTDTQYF; CDR3nt: TGTGCCAGCAGCTCATCTAGCGTTTACACAGATACGCAGTATTTT
len: 13; v_gene: TRBV27; j_gene: TRBJ1-1; abundance: NA; d_gene: NA; CDR3aa: CASSGTENTEAFF; CDR3nt: TGTGCCAGCAGTGGGACGGAGAACACTGAAGCTTTCTTT
len: 14; v_gene: TRBV7-9; j_gene: TRBJ2-1; abundance: NA; d_gene: NA; CDR3aa: CASSPRRLLGEQFF; CDR3nt: TGTGCCAGCAGCCCCCGGCGGCTGCTTGGTGAGCAGTTCTTC
len: 15; v_gene: TRBV6-2/TRBV6-3; j_gene: TRBJ2-5; abundance: NA; d_gene: NA; CDR3aa: CASSYLSGVRETQYF; CDR3nt: TGTGCCAGCAGTTACTTATCGGGAGTAAGGGAGACCCAGTACTTC
len: 11; v_gene: TRBV21-1; j_gene: TRBJ2-7; abundance: NA; d_gene: NA; CDR3aa: CPKITGAEQYF; CDR3nt: TGTCCGAAGATAACAGGGGCCGAGCAGTACTTC
len: 14; v_gene: TRBV7-2; j_gene: TRBJ1-1; abundance: NA; d_gene: NA; CDR3aa: CASSLVGGPTEAFF; CDR3nt: TGTGCCAGCAGCTTAGTTGGGGGGCCAACTGAAGCTTTCTTT
len: 16; v_gene: TRBV5-4; j_gene: TRBJ2-3; abundance: NA; d_gene: TRBD2; CDR3aa: CASSGGLAGRLDTQYF; CDR3nt: TGTGCCAGCAGCGGGGGACTAGCGGGAAGGTTGGATACGCAGTATTTT
len: 13; v_gene: TRBV6-5; j_gene: TRBJ1-4; abundance: NA; d_gene: NA; CDR3aa: CASSYGLNEKLFF; CDR3nt: TGTGCCAGCAGTTACGGTCTTAATGAAAAACTGTTTTTT
len: 18; v_gene: TRBV6-4; j_gene: TRBJ2-6; abundance: NA; d_gene: NA; CDR3aa: CASSPGLWGADGANVLTF; CDR3nt: TGTGCCAGCAGTCCAGGACTTTGGGGAGCTGACGGGGCCAACGTCCTGACTTTC